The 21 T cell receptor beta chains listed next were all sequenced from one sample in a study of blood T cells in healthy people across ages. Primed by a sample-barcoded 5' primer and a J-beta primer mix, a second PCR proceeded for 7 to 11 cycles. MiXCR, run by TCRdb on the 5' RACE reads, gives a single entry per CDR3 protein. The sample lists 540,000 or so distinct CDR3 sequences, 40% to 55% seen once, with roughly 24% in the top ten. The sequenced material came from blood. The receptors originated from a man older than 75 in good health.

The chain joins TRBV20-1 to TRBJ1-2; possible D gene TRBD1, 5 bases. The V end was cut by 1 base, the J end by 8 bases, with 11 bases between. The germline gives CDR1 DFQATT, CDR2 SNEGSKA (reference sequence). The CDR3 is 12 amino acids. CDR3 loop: CSARGGVGGYTF. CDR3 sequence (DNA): TGCAGTGCTAGAGGAGGGGTAGGGGGCTACACCTTC.

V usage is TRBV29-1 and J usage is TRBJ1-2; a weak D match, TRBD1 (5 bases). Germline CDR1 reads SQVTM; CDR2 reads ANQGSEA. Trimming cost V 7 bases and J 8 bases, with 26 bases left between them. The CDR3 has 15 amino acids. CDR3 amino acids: CSAEGAGGALGGYTF. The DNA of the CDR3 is TGCAGCGCCGAAGGGGCAGGTGGGGCGTTAGGGGGCTACACCTTC. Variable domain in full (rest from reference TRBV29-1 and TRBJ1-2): SAVISQKPSRDICQRGTSLTIQCQVDSQVTMMFWYRQQPGQSLTLIATANQGSEATYESGFVIDKFPISRPNLTFSTLTVSNMSPEDSSIYLCSAEGAGGALGGYTFGSGTRLTVV.

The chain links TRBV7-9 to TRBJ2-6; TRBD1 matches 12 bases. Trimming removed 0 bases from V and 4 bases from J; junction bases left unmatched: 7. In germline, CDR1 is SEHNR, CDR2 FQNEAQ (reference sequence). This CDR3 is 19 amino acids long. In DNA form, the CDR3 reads TGTGCCAGCAGCTTAGCGCCGGGACAGGGGGCGTTAGGGGCCAACGTCCTGACTTTC. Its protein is CASSLAPGQGALGANVLTF.

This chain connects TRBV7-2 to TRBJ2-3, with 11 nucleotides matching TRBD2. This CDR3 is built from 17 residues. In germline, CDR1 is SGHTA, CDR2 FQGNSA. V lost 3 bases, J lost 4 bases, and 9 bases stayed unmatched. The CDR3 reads CASSFLAGGGRADTQYF. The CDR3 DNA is TGTGCCAGCAGCTTCCTAGCGGGAGGAGGGAGAGCAGATACGCAGTATTTT. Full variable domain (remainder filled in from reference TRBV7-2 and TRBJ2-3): GAGVSQSPSNKVTEKGKDVELRCDPISGHTALYWYRQSLGQGLEFLIYFQGNSAPDKSGLPSDRFSAERTGGSVSTLTIQRTQQEDSAVYLCASSFLAGGGRADTQYFGPGTRLTVL.

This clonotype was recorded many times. The CDR3 sequence is CASSPFSNQPQHF. CDR3 DNA: TGTGCCAGCAGTCCCTTTAGCAATCAGCCCCAGCATTTT. This chain links TRBV6-5 with TRBJ1-5, with D uncertain. The V gene's germline CDR1 is MNHEY and CDR2 SVGAGI. This CDR3 contains 13 residues. V was trimmed by 5 bases and J by 0 bases, leaving 5 bases between them.

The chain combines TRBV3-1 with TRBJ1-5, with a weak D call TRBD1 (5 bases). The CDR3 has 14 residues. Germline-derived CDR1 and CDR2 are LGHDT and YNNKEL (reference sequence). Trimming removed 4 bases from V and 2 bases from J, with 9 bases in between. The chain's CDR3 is CASSRGHGNQPQHF. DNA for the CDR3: TGTGCCAGCAGCCGCGGACATGGCAATCAGCCCCAGCATTTT.

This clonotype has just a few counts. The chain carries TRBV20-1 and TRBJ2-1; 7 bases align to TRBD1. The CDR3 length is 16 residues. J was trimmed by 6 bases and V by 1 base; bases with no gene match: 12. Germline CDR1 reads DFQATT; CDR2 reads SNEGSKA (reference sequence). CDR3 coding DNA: TGCAGTGCTAGAGGAGTTACAGGGGAATTCCTCAATGAGCAGTTCTTC. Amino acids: CSARGVTGEFLNEQFF.

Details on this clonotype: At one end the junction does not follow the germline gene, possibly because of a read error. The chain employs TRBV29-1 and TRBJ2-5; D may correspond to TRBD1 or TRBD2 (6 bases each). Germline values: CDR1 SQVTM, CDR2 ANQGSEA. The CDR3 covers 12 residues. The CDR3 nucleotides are TGCCGCGTTGACCGGGGGCGAGAGACCCAGTACTTC. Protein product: CRVDRGRETQYF.

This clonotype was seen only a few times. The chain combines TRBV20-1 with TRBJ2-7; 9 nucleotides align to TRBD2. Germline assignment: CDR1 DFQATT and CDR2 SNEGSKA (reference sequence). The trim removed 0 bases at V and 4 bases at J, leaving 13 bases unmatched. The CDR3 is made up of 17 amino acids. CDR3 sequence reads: CSARDTGLASARYEQYF. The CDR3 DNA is TGCAGTGCTAGAGATACAGGACTAGCGAGCGCGAGGTACGAGCAGTACTTC.

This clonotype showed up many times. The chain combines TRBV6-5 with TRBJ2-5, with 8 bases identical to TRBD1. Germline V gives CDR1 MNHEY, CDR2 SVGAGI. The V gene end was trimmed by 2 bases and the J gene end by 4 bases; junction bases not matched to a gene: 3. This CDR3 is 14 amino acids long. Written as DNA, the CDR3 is TGTGCCAGCAGTTACGACAGGGGTAGAGAGACCCAGTACTTC. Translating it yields CASSYDRGRETQYF.

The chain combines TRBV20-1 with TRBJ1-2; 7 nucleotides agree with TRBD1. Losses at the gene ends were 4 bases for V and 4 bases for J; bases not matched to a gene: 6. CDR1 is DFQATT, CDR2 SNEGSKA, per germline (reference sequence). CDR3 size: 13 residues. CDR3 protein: CSATHRGTYGYTF. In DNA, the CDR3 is TGCAGTGCTACCCACAGGGGTACCTATGGCTACACCTTC.

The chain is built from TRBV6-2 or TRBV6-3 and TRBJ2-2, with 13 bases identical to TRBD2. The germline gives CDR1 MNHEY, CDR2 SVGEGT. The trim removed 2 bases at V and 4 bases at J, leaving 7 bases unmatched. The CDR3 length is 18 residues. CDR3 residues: CASSYRLGLAGSTGELFF. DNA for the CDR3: TGTGCCAGCAGTTACAGGCTGGGACTAGCGGGGTCCACCGGGGAGCTGTTTTTT.

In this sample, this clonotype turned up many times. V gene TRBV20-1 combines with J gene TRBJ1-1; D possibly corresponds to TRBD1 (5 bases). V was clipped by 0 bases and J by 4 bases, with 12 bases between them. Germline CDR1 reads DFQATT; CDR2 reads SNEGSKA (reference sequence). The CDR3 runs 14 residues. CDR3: CSARDRNRPTEAFF. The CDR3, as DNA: TGCAGTGCTAGAGATCGAAACAGGCCCACTGAAGCTTTCTTT.

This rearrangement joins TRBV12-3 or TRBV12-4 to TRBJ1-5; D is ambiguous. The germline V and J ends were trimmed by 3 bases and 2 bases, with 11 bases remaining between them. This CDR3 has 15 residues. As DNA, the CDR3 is TGTGCCAGCAGTTTTCGGATCTACGGCAATCAGCCCCAGCATTTT. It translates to CASSFRIYGNQPQHF.

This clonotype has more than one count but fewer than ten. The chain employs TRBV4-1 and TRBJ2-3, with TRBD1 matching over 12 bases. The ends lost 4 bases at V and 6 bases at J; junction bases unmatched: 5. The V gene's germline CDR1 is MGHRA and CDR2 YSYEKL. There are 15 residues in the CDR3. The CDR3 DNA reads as TGCGCCAGCAGCCTGGGACAGGGGGCGAGGGATACGCAGTATTTT. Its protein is CASSLGQGARDTQYF.

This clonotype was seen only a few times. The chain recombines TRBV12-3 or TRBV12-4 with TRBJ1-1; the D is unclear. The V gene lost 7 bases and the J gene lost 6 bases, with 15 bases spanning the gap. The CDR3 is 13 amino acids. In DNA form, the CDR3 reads TGTGCCAGCACCCCTAGTTCCTGGGCTGAAGCTTTCTTT. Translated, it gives CASTPSSWAEAFF.

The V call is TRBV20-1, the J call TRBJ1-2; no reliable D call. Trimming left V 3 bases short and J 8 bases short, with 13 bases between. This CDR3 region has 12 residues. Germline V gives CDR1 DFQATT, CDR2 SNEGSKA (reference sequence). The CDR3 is CSASRAVHGYTF. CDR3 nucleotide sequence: TGCAGTGCTAGTAGGGCAGTCCACGGCTACACCTTC.

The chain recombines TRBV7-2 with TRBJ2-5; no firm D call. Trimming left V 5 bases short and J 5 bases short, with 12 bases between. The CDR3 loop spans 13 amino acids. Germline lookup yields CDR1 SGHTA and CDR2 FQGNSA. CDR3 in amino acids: CASSQSNLETQYF. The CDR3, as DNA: TGTGCCAGCAGCCAATCCAATTTGGAGACCCAGTACTTC.

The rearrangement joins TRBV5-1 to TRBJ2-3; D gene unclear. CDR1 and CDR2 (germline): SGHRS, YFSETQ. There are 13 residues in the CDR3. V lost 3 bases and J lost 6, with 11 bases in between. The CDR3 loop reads CASSWARWDTQYF. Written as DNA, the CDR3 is TGCGCCAGCAGCTGGGCTAGGTGGGATACGCAGTATTTT.

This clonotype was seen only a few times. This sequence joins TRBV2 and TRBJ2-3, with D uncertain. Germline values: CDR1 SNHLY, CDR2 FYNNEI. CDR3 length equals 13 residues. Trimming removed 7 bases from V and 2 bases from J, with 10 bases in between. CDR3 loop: CASIGEFTDTQYF. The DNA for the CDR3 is TGTGCCAGCATTGGGGAATTCACAGATACGCAGTATTTT.

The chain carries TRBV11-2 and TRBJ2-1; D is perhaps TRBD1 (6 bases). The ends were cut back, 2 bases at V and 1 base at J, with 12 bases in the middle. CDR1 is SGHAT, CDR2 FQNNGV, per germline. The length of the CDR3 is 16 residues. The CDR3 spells CASSLNRAVSYNEQFF. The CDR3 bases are TGTGCCAGCAGCTTAAACAGGGCCGTGTCCTACAATGAGCAGTTCTTC.